The 18 T cell receptor beta chains in this list originate from one sample, sequenced in a study of blood T cell repertoires in COVID-19. Assay: immunoSEQ multiplex PCR; the TCRdb copy retains only in-frame clones and omits some. Of under 75,000 clones listed, 88% were seen once; the top ten hold around 3.5%. Sequenced: peripheral blood. The origin of the receptors is a man aged 50-60 years with active COVID-19.

The chain links TRBV7-9 to TRBJ1-2; D might be TRBD1 (5 bases). CDR1 and CDR2 from the germline V gene are SEHNR and FQNEAQ (reference sequence). The CDR3 contains 13 residues. V gave up 5 bases and J gave up 8 bases, with 15 bases separating them. The CDR3 coding sequence is TGTGCCAGCAGCCTTCTGGGGGAGGGCGGCTACACCTTC. This codes for CASSLLGEGGYTF.

The chain carries TRBV11-2 and TRBJ2-1; no clear D. Germline loops: CDR1 SGHAT, CDR2 FQNNGV. There are 13 residues in the CDR3. Trimming removed 1 base at V and 7 bases at J, with 8 bases between. Written as DNA, the CDR3 is TGTGCCAGCAGCTTAGCACCCGGGAATGAGCAGTTCTTC. Translation gives CASSLAPGNEQFF.

The chain links TRBV4-3 to TRBJ2-1; 7 bases are shared with TRBD2. The CDR3 runs 17 residues. Germline V gene data show CDR1 as LGHNA and CDR2 as YSLEER. J gave up 8 bases and V 1 base, and 14 bases lay outside the gene matches. This CDR3 is CASSQVGPGGGGHEQFF. The DNA of the CDR3 is TGCGCCAGCAGCCAAGTTGGGCCGGGCGGGGGAGGACATGAGCAGTTCTTC.

The chain recombines TRBV19 with TRBJ1-2, with a tentative D call TRBD1 (5 bases). Germline V CDR1 and CDR2: LNHDA, SQIVND (reference sequence). There are 16 residues in the CDR3. Trimming took 7 bases from V and 8 from J, leaving 26 bases between them. The CDR3 here is CASTQDITMAKWGYTF. The CDR3 DNA is TGTGCCAGTACGCAGGACATAACTATGGCTAAATGGGGCTACACCTTC.

The V gene is TRBV19, the J gene TRBJ1-5; unclear D gene. V lost 7 bases and J lost 0, with 16 bases in between. CDR1 LNHDA and CDR2 SQIVND come from the germline V gene (reference sequence). The CDR3 runs 16 residues. The CDR3 loop is CASTSLWRNSNQPQHF. CDR3 bases: TGTGCCAGTACCTCCCTTTGGCGGAATAGCAATCAGCCCCAGCATTTT.

This chain links TRBV3-1 (or the pseudogene TRBV3-2) with TRBJ1-2; D is ambiguous. Germline-derived CDR1 and CDR2 are LGHDT and YNNKEL (reference sequence). This CDR3 has 13 amino acids. The V and J ends lost 1 base and 7 bases respectively, with 10 bases between them. The CDR3 coding sequence is TGTGCCAGCAGCCAAGGAGGGTTGGGTGGCTACACCTTC. It specifies CASSQGGLGGYTF.

The chain links TRBV5-4 to TRBJ2-2; no clear D gene. Germline CDR1 SGHNT, CDR2 YYREEE (reference sequence). Trimming left V 3 bases short and J 6 bases short, with 9 bases between. This CDR3 has 13 amino acids. CDR3 in amino acids: CASSSDTSGELFF. CDR3 nucleotides: TGTGCCAGCAGCTCTGACACATCCGGGGAGCTGTTTTTT. The variable domain in full, completed from reference TRBV5-4 and TRBJ2-2, reads ETGVTQSPTHLIKTRGQQVTLRCSSQSGHNTVSWYQQALGQGPQFIFQYYREEENGRGNFPPRFSGLQFPNYSSELNVNALELDDSALYLCASSSDTSGELFFGEGSRLTVL.

The V and J genes are TRBV6-6 and TRBJ1-4, with 10 positions matching TRBD1. CDR3 length: 14 amino acids. Germline CDR1 and CDR2: MNHNY and SVGAGI (reference sequence). J was trimmed by 4 bases and V by 6 bases; bases with no gene match: 2. Written as DNA, the CDR3 is TGTGCCAGCAGCGGACAGGGGGGTAATGAAAAACTGTTTTTT. The encoded protein is CASSGQGGNEKLFF.

This clone is a singleton in its sample. This chain joins TRBV7-2 and TRBJ1-1; D is unresolved. The ends were cut back, 7 bases at V and 1 base at J, with 10 bases in the middle. This CDR3 region has 13 residues. Germline CDR1 and CDR2: SGHTA and FQGNSA. The CDR3 DNA sequence: TGTGCCAGCAAACTATCGCGGAACACTGAAGCTTTCTTT. This sequence encodes CASKLSRNTEAFF.

CDR3: CASVVSLAGGPYEQFF. The CDR3 region has the DNA TGTGCCAGCGTAGTTAGCCTAGCGGGGGGGCCATATGAGCAGTTCTTC. The rearrangement links TRBV6-6 to TRBJ2-1; TRBD2 agrees at 12 bases. The CDR3 spans 16 residues. The germline CDR1 and CDR2 sequences are MNHNY and SVGAGI (reference sequence). J gave up 8 bases and V 8 bases, and 13 bases lay outside the gene matches.

V gene TRBV27 combines with J gene TRBJ2-7; weak D call: TRBD2 (5 bases). CDR1 is MNHEY and CDR2 is SMNVEV in the germline V gene (reference sequence). This CDR3 is 12 amino acids long. The V end lost 3 bases, the J end lost 6 bases, and 9 bases lay between the germline ends. The CDR3 DNA is TGTGCCAGCAGTTTGGGAGTCGGCGAGCAGTACTTC. Amino acids: CASSLGVGEQYF.

This chain's CDR3 is CASSLGEQETQYF. Here the CDR3 DNA reads TGTGCCAGCAGTTTGGGCGAACAAGAGACCCAGTACTTC. This chain joins TRBV12-3 or TRBV12-4 and TRBJ2-5, with D unclear. CDR3 length equals 13 residues. The germline V and J ends were trimmed by 3 bases and 2 bases, with 7 bases remaining between them.

V is TRBV6-2 or TRBV6-3 and J is TRBJ1-2; 8 bases map to TRBD1. V dropped 6 bases and J dropped 5; count of bases not matched to a gene: 11. CDR3 length equals 15 residues. Germline values: CDR1 MNHEY, CDR2 SVGEGT. CDR3 nucleotides: TGTGCCAGCAGCCTCAGGGGGCTGGTTCGGTATGGCTACACCTTC. Translating it yields CASSLRGLVRYGYTF.

V gene TRBV18 combines with J gene TRBJ2-7; D may be TRBD2 (5 bases). The V end lost 3 bases, the J end lost 5 bases, and 11 bases lay between the germline ends. CDR1 and CDR2 from the germline V gene are KGHSH and LQKENI. There are 13 residues in the CDR3. CDR3 protein: CASSPQNSDEQYF. In DNA, the CDR3 is TGTGCCAGCTCACCCCAAAATAGCGACGAGCAGTACTTC.

The chain recombines TRBV14 with TRBJ1-6; 10 bases map to TRBD1. V shed 4 bases, J shed 9 bases, and the junction held 6 bases outside the gene matches. The germline V gene encodes CDR1 SGHDN and CDR2 FVKESK. The CDR3 covers 15 residues. CDR3 DNA sequence: TGTGCCAGCAGCCTATTAGGGACAGGGGTTTCACCCCTCCACTTT. Its protein product is CASSLLGTGVSPLHF.

The V gene is TRBV29-1, the J gene TRBJ2-5; TRBD1 agrees at 7 bases. CDR1 is SQVTM, CDR2 ANQGSEA, per germline. The CDR3 is 12 residues long. V lost 5 bases and J lost 3; bases outside the gene matches: 3. CDR3 sequence reads: CSVTTGEETQYF. In DNA, the CDR3 is TGCAGCGTTACCACAGGGGAAGAGACCCAGTACTTC.

The V gene is TRBV11-2, the J gene TRBJ1-1, with D unresolved. The germline V gene has CDR1 SGHAT and CDR2 FQNNGV. The CDR3 loop spans 14 amino acids. The V end was cut by 1 base, the J end by 4 bases, with 10 bases between. The CDR3 sequence: CASSLGAGSTEAFF. The CDR3 DNA sequence: TGTGCCAGCAGCTTAGGGGCTGGGAGCACTGAAGCTTTCTTT. Using reference TRBV11-2 and TRBJ1-1 for the parts outside the CDR3, the full variable domain is EAGVAQSPRYKIIEKRQSVAFWCNPISGHATLYWYQQILGQGPKLLIQFQNNGVVDDSQLPKDRFSAERLKGVDSTLKIQPAKLEDSAVYLCASSLGAGSTEAFFGQGTRLTVV.

The V gene is TRBV6-6, the J gene TRBJ2-7, with 12 bases that match TRBD1. Germline CDR1 and CDR2: MNHNY and SVGAGI (reference sequence). The length of the CDR3 is 17 residues. J gave up 4 bases and V 5 bases, and 12 bases lay outside the gene matches. The CDR3 reads CASSPLHGTGGGYEQYF. As DNA, the CDR3 is TGTGCCAGCAGTCCGCTCCACGGGACAGGGGGCGGGTACGAGCAGTACTTC.